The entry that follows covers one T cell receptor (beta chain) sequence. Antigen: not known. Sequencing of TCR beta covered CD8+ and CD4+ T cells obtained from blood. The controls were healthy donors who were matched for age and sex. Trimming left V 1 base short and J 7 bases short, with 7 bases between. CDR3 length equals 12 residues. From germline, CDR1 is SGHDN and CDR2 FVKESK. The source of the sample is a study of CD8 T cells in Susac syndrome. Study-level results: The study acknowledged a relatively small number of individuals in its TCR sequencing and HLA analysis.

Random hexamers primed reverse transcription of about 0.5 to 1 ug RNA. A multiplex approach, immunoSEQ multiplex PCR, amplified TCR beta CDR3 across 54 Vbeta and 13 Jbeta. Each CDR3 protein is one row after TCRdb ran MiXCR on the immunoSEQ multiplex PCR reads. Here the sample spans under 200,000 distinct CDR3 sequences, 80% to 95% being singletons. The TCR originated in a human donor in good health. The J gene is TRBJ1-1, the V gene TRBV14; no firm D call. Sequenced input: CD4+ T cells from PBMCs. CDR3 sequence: CASSQVGIEAFF. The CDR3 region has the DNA TGTGCCAGCAGCCAAGTAGGCATTGAAGCTTTCTTT.